This T cell receptor (beta chain) was profiled in a study of blood T cell repertoires in COVID-19. About the research overall: Acute-phase and convalescent COVID-19 samples originated in the United States, Italy and Spain. PBMCs, B-cell-depleted T cells, or T cells were the source of the cDNA or gDNA that made up the material.

The germline V and J ends were trimmed by 4 bases and 2 bases, with 13 bases remaining between them. The CDR3 totals 14 residues. Germline V gene data show CDR1 as SGHRS and CDR2 as YFSETQ. Original analysis: Amplifying reference gene primers gave estimates of nucleated cell counts. Sequencing used immunoSEQ multiplex PCR; TCRdb keeps in-frame clones, though not all of them. V, J and clone size are those of that table, while D and trimming were read from the DNA. The table has some 170,000 clones, roughly 89% seen once. Material for sequencing was peripheral blood. The rearrangement joins TRBV5-1 to TRBJ2-7, with D maybe TRBD1 (5 bases). The sequence came from a woman aged 45-65 years with acute or convalescent COVID-19. CDR3 residues: CASSNLTATYEQYF. CDR3 DNA: TGCGCCAGCAGCAACTTGACAGCGACCTACGAGCAGTACTTC.